The 26 T cell receptor beta chains below come from one sample, sequenced in a study of Ad26.COV2.S vaccination and SARS-CoV-2 variants. Treatment described: 15 to 20 received Ad26.COV2.S at low or high dose, single or two shots; several received placebo; per-sample allocation not given. Sampling was done on day 63 after the first vaccine or placebo injection. The assay was immunoSEQ multiplex PCR, and TCRdb's table has in-frame clones only and misses some. The profile shows approximately 480,000 clones, around 88% of them singletons. The source material was peripheral blood, sampled in a trial of Ad26.COV2.S vaccine versus placebo. The source is a person between 18 and 65 years old who received the Ad26.COV2.S COVID-19 vaccine or a placebo.

The CDR3 reads CATWLQGASQPQHF. CDR3 nucleotide sequence: TGTGCCACCTGGTTACAGGGGGCGAGTCAGCCCCAGCATTTT. The V call is TRBV28, the J call TRBJ1-5, with 9 bases that match TRBD1. V lost 10 bases, J lost 6 bases, and 10 bases stayed unmatched. The CDR3 runs to 14 residues. Germline V gene lookup returns CDR1 MDHEN and CDR2 SYDVKM.

The CDR3 DNA is TGTGCCAGCAGTTTAAGGCTAGCGGGGGGGAATAAGGATACGCAGTATTTT. Translating gives CASSLRLAGGNKDTQYF. V gene TRBV27 combines with J gene TRBJ2-3; 12 nucleotides agree with TRBD2. CDR1 MNHEY and CDR2 SMNVEV come from the germline V gene (reference sequence). The CDR3 runs to 17 residues. Trimming took 2 bases from V and 6 from J; bases not matched to a gene: 9.

CDR3: CASSLATGELFF. The DNA of the CDR3 is TGTGCCAGCAGTCTAGCTACCGGGGAGCTGTTTTTT. J is TRBJ2-2 and V is TRBV7-2, with a possible D match to TRBD2 (5 bases). With 6 bases removed from V and 5 bases from J, the gap between germline ends came to 7 bases. From germline, CDR1 is SGHTA and CDR2 FQGNSA. The CDR3 extends over 12 amino acids.

CDR3 coding DNA: TGTGCCATCAGTACAGGGGGCCTTACGATGGACTATGGCTACACCTTC. Translation: CAISTGGLTMDYGYTF. The rearrangement joins TRBV10-3 to TRBJ1-2; 9 bases map to TRBD1. The V segment lost 5 bases and the J segment 3 bases; nucleotides outside the gene matches: 10. CDR3 size: 16 residues. Germline V lookup: CDR1 ENHRY, CDR2 SYGVKD.

In its sample, this clone was seen once. The rearrangement links TRBV7-8 to TRBJ2-7, with 11 bases lining up with TRBD2. Trimming took 0 bases from V and 4 from J; bases not matched to a gene: 5. CDR1 is SGHVS, CDR2 FQNEAQ, per germline. The CDR3 spans 16 residues. CDR3 region: CASSLAATSGKYEQYF. The CDR3 DNA reads TGTGCCAGCAGCTTAGCTGCGACTAGCGGGAAGTACGAGCAGTACTTC. The whole variable domain, remainder taken from reference TRBV7-8 and TRBJ2-7, is GAGVSQSPRYKVAKRGQDVALRCDPISGHVSLFWYQQALGQGPEFLTYFQNEAQLDKSGLPSDRFFAERPEGSVSTLKIQRTQQEDSAVYLCASSLAATSGKYEQYFGPGTRLTVT.

This clone has only a few counts. CDR3 DNA: TGTGCCAGCAGCTTCGGAGCGGGGCCCAATGAGCAGTTCTTC. Protein sequence: CASSFGAGPNEQFF. The chain has TRBV7-9 and TRBJ2-1; 7 positions match TRBD2. Unmatched junction bases numbered 5, after V lost 3 bases and J lost 6 bases. This CDR3 has 14 residues. Germline-derived CDR1 and CDR2 are SEHNR and FQNEAQ (reference sequence). The variable domain in full, with the rest retrieved from reference TRBV7-9 and TRBJ2-1, is DTGVSQNPRHKITKRGQNVTFRCDPISEHNRLYWYRQTLGQGPEFLTYFQNEAQLEKSRLLSDRFSAERPKGSFSTLEIQRTEQGDSAMYLCASSFGAGPNEQFFGPGTRLTVL.

The rearrangement joins TRBV5-1 to TRBJ1-2; D unresolved. Trimming stripped 4 bases from V and 3 bases from J, with 19 bases between. Germline CDR1 and CDR2: SGHRS and YFSETQ. The CDR3 runs 16 residues. The CDR3: CASSPGVGVIDYGYTF. In nucleotides, the CDR3 is TGCGCCAGCAGCCCGGGCGTCGGGGTTATTGACTATGGCTACACCTTC.

The chain couples TRBV19 to TRBJ2-2, with a weak D call TRBD1 (6 bases). The CDR3 sequence is 13 residues long. V lost 5 bases, J lost 6 bases, and 10 bases lay in between. CDR1 and CDR2 (germline): LNHDA, SQIVND (reference sequence). DNA for the CDR3: TGTGCCAGTAGTGATTACAGGGCCGGGGAGCTGTTTTTT. This sequence encodes CASSDYRAGELFF.

A note on this clone: This specimen includes other DNA sequences encoding the same CDR3. The chain employs TRBV27 and TRBJ1-5, with 8 bases lining up with TRBD1. This CDR3 is built from 16 residues. Germline CDR1 and CDR2: MNHEY and SMNVEV (reference sequence). V lost 5 bases and J lost 1; bases outside the gene matches: 7. The CDR3 DNA follows: TGTGCCAGCAGTCCCAGGACAGGGTTAAGCAATCAGCCCCAGCATTTT. As protein: CASSPRTGLSNQPQHF.

This clone has more than one count but fewer than ten. V is TRBV10-3 and J is TRBJ2-7; 8 positions agree with TRBD1. V shed 6 bases, J shed 3 bases, and the junction held 4 bases outside the gene matches. Germline lookup yields CDR1 ENHRY and CDR2 SYGVKD. This CDR3 spans 13 amino acids. The CDR3 coding sequence is TGTGCCATCAGGGGACAGGCGAACTACGAGCAGTACTTC. Its translation is CAIRGQANYEQYF.

This clone was observed a few times. This sequence joins TRBV4-1 and TRBJ2-1; the match to TRBD2 covers 16 bases. The CDR3 runs to 20 residues. Trimming at V came to 3 bases and at J to 2 bases, leaving 10 bases not matched to a gene. CDR1 MGHRA and CDR2 YSYEKL come from the germline V gene. In DNA, the CDR3 is TGCGCCAGCAGCCACCCTTCGGGACTAGCGGGAGGGCCTGCCTACAATGAGCAGTTCTTC. Translation: CASSHPSGLAGGPAYNEQFF.

V usage is TRBV4-3 and J usage is TRBJ2-3; 15 bases are a match to TRBD2. Germline V gene sequence: CDR1 LGHNA, CDR2 YSLEER. The V and J ends lost 2 bases and 0 bases, in that order; junction bases with no gene match: 3. This CDR3 has 18 residues. CDR3 nucleotide sequence: TGCGCCAGCAGCCAAAGGACTAGCGGGAGGGGCAGCACAGATACGCAGTATTTT. This translates into CASSQRTSGRGSTDTQYF.

The gene calls are TRBV3-1 (or the pseudogene TRBV3-2) and TRBJ1-2, with D tentatively TRBD1 (5 bases). Germline V lookup: CDR1 LGHDT, CDR2 YNNKEL (reference sequence). With 6 bases removed from V and 5 bases from J, the gap between germline ends came to 13 bases. This CDR3 is 13 amino acids long. CDR3 protein: CASRTNGGYGYTF. CDR3 coding DNA: TGTGCCAGCAGGACAAACGGGGGGTATGGCTACACCTTC.

The chain has TRBV18 and TRBJ1-2; D is perhaps TRBD1 (5 bases). V dropped 0 bases and J dropped 8 bases, with 16 bases sitting between them. Per the germline V gene, CDR1 is KGHSH and CDR2 is LQKENI. CDR3 length equals 15 residues. The CDR3 loop is CASSPPGPVGEGYTF. CDR3 in DNA: TGTGCCAGCTCACCACCGGGACCGGTGGGGGAGGGCTACACCTTC.

The rearrangement links TRBV28 to TRBJ2-7; D may be TRBD2 (6 bases). The CDR3 runs to 16 residues. Trimming stripped 6 bases from V and 4 bases from J, with 22 bases between. Germline V gives CDR1 MDHEN, CDR2 SYDVKM. Here the CDR3 reads CASRDVVGGRFYEQYF. The DNA for the CDR3 is TGTGCCAGCAGGGACGTAGTCGGGGGAAGGTTTTACGAGCAGTACTTC.

The chain couples TRBV21-1 to TRBJ1-2; the table's D call of TRBD1 was not tested on the DNA. TRBV21-1 is listed as a pseudogene. The CDR3 runs to 19 residues. The CDR3 region is CASSSRTDRGRGLNYGYTF. CDR3 nucleotides: TGTGCCAGCAGCTCACGAACCGACAGGGGGAGGGGTTTAAACTATGGCTACACCTTC.

Ten or more counts support this clone. The chain couples TRBV4-2 to TRBJ1-4; TRBD1 aligns across 7 bases. There are 15 residues in the CDR3. Germline loops: CDR1 LGHNA, CDR2 YNFKEQ. Trimming took 2 bases from V and 5 from J; bases not matched to a gene: 5. CDR3 region: CASSQRQGENEKLFF. CDR3 DNA: TGTGCCAGCAGCCAACGTCAGGGGGAAAATGAAAAACTGTTTTTT.

This chain links TRBV27 with TRBJ2-5; D possibly corresponds to TRBD1 (5 bases). With 2 bases removed from V and 4 bases from J, the gap between germline ends came to 14 bases. Germline V gives CDR1 MNHEY, CDR2 SMNVEV (reference sequence). The length of the CDR3 is 15 residues. Here the CDR3 reads CASSLGAGWGETQYF. CDR3 DNA: TGTGCCAGCAGTTTAGGGGCAGGGTGGGGAGAGACCCAGTACTTC.

About this clone: Within the sample, other DNA sequences also encode this same CDR3. The chain uses TRBV28 and TRBJ2-5; maybe TRBD2 (5 bases). Per germline, CDR1 MDHEN and CDR2 SYDVKM. V was cut by 5 bases and J by 5 bases, with 9 bases left in between. The CDR3 runs to 12 residues. CDR3 in amino acids: CASSTSPETQYF. The CDR3 nucleotides read TGTGCCAGCAGTACTAGTCCGGAGACCCAGTACTTC.

This clone was seen a single time. This chain links TRBV9 with TRBJ2-7; D is perhaps TRBD1 (6 bases). Germline V gene lookup returns CDR1 SGDLS and CDR2 YYNGEE. The CDR3 sequence is 16 residues long. Trimming took 3 bases from V and 2 from J, leaving 18 bases between them. The CDR3 region is CASSAEQGLPAYEQYF. For the CDR3, the DNA is TGTGCCAGCAGCGCCGAGCAGGGGCTCCCTGCCTACGAGCAGTACTTC.

The chain employs TRBV30 and TRBJ1-2; 8 bases are shared with TRBD1. The CDR3 has 15 amino acids. Germline CDR1 and CDR2: GTSNPN and SVGIG (reference sequence). J was trimmed by 7 bases and V by 1 base; bases with no gene match: 11. CDR3 residues: CAWSALAGGVSGYTF. CDR3 nucleotides: TGTGCCTGGAGTGCGTTGGCAGGGGGCGTTAGTGGCTACACCTTC.

The chain employs TRBV19 and TRBJ2-1, with D possibly being TRBD1 or TRBD2 (5 bases each). V dropped 5 bases and J dropped 0 bases, with 11 bases sitting between them. CDR1 and CDR2 (germline): LNHDA, SQIVND (reference sequence). The CDR3 has 15 amino acids. The CDR3 loop reads CASSLPGRSYNEQFF. The DNA of the CDR3 is TGTGCCAGTAGTCTACCGGGACGCTCCTACAATGAGCAGTTCTTC.

The chain uses TRBV7-8 and TRBJ2-2; TRBD1 might be the D (6 bases). V was shortened by 1 base and J by 2 bases, with 11 bases between the two germline ends. CDR3 size: 16 residues. Germline V gene lookup returns CDR1 SGHVS and CDR2 FQNEAQ. CDR3 in amino acids: CASSLVVRGNTGELFF. The DNA of the CDR3 is TGTGCCAGCAGCTTAGTGGTCAGGGGTAACACCGGGGAGCTGTTTTTT.

The chain has TRBV2 and TRBJ2-5; 7 nucleotides match TRBD1. The V gene end was trimmed by 1 base and the J gene end by 7 bases; junction bases not matched to a gene: 3. Germline V gene data show CDR1 as SNHLY and CDR2 as FYNNEI. CDR3 length equals 13 residues. This CDR3 reads CASSEEGQRTQYF. For the CDR3, the DNA is TGTGCCAGCAGTGAAGAGGGACAGAGGACCCAGTACTTC.

The gene calls are TRBV9 and TRBJ1-5; maybe TRBD1 (5 bases). The ends were cut back, 3 bases at V and 11 bases at J, with 21 bases in the middle. The CDR3 length is 15 residues. Germline loops: CDR1 SGDLS, CDR2 YYNGEE. The CDR3 loop reads CASSEGPRAPQTQHF. For the CDR3, the DNA is TGTGCCAGCAGCGAGGGACCTAGGGCCCCTCAAACCCAGCATTTT.

The CDR3 reads CASSLSPAMNTEAFF. DNA of the CDR3: TGTGCCAGCAGCTTAAGTCCAGCAATGAACACTGAAGCTTTCTTT. The rearrangement joins TRBV7-2 to TRBJ1-1, with D unresolved. CDR1 SGHTA and CDR2 FQGNSA come from the germline V gene. The CDR3 is 15 amino acids. The V end was cut by 2 bases, the J end by 0 bases, with 10 bases between.